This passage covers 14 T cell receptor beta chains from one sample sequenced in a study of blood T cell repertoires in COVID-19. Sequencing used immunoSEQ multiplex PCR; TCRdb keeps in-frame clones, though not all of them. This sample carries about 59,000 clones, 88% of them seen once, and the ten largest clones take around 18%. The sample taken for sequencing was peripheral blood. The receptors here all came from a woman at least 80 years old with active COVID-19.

The chain's CDR3 is CAAERDSNQPQHF. The CDR3 DNA is TGTGCCGCGGAACGGGATAGCAATCAGCCCCAGCATTTT. The rearrangement joins TRBV30 to TRBJ1-5; D is unclear. CDR3 length: 13 residues. V was trimmed by 8 bases and J by 0 bases, leaving 11 bases between them. Looked up from germline, CDR1 is GTSNPN and CDR2 is SVGIG (reference sequence). Full variable domain (remainder filled in from reference TRBV30 and TRBJ1-5): SQTIHQWPATLVQPVGSPLSLECTVEGTSNPNLYWYRQAAGRGLQLLFYSVGIGQISSEVPQNLSASRPQDRQFILSSKKLLLSDSGFYLCAAERDSNQPQHFGDGTRLSIL.

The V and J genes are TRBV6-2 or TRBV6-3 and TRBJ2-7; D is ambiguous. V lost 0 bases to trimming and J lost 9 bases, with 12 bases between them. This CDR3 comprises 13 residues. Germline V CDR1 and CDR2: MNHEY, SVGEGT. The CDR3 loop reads CASSYSSPTLQYF. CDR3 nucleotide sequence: TGTGCCAGCAGTTACTCGAGCCCAACCTTGCAGTACTTC.

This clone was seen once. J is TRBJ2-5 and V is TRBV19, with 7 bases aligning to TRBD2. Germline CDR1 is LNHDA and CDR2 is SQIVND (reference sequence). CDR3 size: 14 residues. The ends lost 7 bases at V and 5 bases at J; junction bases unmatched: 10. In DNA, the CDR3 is TGTGCCAGTACCGCCCGGGGGGTCCGGGAGACCCAGTACTTC. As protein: CASTARGVRETQYF.

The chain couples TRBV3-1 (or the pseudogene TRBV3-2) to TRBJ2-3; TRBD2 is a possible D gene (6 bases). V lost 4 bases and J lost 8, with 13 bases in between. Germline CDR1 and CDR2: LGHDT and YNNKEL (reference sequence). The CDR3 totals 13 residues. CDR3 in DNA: TGTGCCAGCAGCCCTGGGACTGGAAGTACGCAGTATTTT. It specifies CASSPGTGSTQYF.

The CDR3 nucleotides are TGCGCCAGCAGCGGGGGACTAGCGGGTTTTGGGACCCAGTACTTC. This translates into CASSGGLAGFGTQYF. This rearrangement joins TRBV5-1 to TRBJ2-5, with 12 bases identical to TRBD2. The V gene end was trimmed by 4 bases and the J gene end by 7 bases; junction bases not matched to a gene: 8. Germline V gene data show CDR1 as SGHRS and CDR2 as YFSETQ. The CDR3 totals 15 residues. The full variable domain, with the rest looked up from reference TRBV5-1 and TRBJ2-5, is KAGVTQTPRYLIKTRGQQVTLSCSPISGHRSVSWYQQTPGQGLQFLFEYFSETQRNKGNFPGRFSGRQFSNSRSEMNVSTLELGDSALYLCASSGGLAGFGTQYFGPGTRLLVL.

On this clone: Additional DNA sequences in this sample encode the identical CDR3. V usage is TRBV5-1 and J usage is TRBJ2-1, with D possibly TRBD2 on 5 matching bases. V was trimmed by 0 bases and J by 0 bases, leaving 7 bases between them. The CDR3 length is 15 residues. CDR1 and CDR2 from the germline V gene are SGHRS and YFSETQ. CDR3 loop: CASSLASGSYNEQFF. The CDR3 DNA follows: TGCGCCAGCAGCTTGGCCAGCGGCTCCTACAATGAGCAGTTCTTC.

As DNA, the CDR3 is TGTGCCAGCAGCTTCTTTGGTACGGGGGTCAACGAGCAGTACTTC. It specifies CASSFFGTGVNEQYF. The chain joins TRBV11-1 to TRBJ2-7; TRBD2 is a possible D gene (6 bases). Germline CDR1 is SGHAT and CDR2 is FQDESV (reference sequence). This CDR3 has 15 amino acids. Trimming took 3 bases from V and 5 from J, leaving 17 bases between them. The full variable domain, completed using reference TRBV11-1 and TRBJ2-7, is EAEVAQSPRYKITEKSQAVAFWCDPISGHATLYWYRQILGQGPELLVQFQDESVVDDSQLPKDRFSAERLKGVDSTLKIQPAELGDSAMYLCASSFFGTGVNEQYFGPGTRLTVT.

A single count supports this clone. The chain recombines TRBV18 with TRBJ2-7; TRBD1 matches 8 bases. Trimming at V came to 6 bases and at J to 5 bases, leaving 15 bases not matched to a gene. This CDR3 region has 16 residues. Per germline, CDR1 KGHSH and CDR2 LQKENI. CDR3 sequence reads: CASSREAGGFGNEQYF. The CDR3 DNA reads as TGTGCCAGCTCCCGAGAGGCAGGGGGCTTCGGGAACGAGCAGTACTTC.

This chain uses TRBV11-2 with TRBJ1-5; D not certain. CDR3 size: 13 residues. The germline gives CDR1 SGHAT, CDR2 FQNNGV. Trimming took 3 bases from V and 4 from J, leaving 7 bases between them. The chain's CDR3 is CASSFTGNQPQHF. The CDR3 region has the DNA TGTGCCAGCAGCTTTACGGGGAATCAGCCCCAGCATTTT.

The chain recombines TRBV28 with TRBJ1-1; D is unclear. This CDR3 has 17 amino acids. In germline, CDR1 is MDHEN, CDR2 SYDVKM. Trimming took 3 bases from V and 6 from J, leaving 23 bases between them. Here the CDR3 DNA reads TGTGCCAGCAGTTTCAACATTGTAACTTGGGCTGGGTCTGAAGCTTTCTTT. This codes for CASSFNIVTWAGSEAFF.

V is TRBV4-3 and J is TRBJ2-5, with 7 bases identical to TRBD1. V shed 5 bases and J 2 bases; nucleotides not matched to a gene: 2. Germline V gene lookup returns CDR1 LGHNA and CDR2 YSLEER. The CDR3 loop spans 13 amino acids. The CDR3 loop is CASSWGQQETQYF. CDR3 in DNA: TGCGCCAGCAGCTGGGGACAGCAAGAGACCCAGTACTTC.

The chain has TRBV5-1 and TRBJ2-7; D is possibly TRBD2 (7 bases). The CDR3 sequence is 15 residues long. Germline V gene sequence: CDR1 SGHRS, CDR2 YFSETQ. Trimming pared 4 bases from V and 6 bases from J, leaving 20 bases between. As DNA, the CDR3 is TGCGCCAGCAGCCCAGGCGGGGGCCTTGAAACCGAGCAGTACTTC. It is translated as CASSPGGGLETEQYF.

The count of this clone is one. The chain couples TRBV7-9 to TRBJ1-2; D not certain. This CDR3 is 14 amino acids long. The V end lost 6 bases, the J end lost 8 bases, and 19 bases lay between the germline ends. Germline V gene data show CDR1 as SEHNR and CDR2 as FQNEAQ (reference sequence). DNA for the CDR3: TGTGCCAGCAGAAAAGGACTCACACGGGAAGGCTACACCTTC. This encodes CASRKGLTREGYTF.

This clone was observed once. Here the CDR3 reads CASSLAGGGALTTEAFF. The CDR3 nucleotides are TGTGCCAGCAGCTTAGCGGGCGGAGGGGCCTTAACGACTGAAGCTTTCTTT. The chain couples TRBV7-9 to TRBJ1-1; tentative D call: TRBD1 (5 bases). The CDR3 has 17 residues. The germline V gene has CDR1 SEHNR and CDR2 FQNEAQ (reference sequence). V was shortened by 0 bases and J by 5 bases, with 19 bases between the two germline ends.